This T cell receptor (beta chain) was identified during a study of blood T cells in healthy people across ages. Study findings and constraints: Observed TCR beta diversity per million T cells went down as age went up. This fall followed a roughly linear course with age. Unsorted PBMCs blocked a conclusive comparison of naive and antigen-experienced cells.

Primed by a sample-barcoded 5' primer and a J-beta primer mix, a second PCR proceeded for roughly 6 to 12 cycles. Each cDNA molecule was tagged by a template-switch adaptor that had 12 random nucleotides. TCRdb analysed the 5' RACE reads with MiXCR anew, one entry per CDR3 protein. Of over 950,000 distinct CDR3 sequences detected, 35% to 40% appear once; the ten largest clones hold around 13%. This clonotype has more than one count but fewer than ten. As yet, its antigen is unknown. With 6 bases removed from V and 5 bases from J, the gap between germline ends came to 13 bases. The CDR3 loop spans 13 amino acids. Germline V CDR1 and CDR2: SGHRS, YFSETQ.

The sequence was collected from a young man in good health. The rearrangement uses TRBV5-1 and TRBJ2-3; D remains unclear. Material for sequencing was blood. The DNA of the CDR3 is TGCGCCAGCAAGCTTCGCGGCCTAGATACGCAGTATTTT. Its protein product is CASKLRGLDTQYF.